This T cell receptor (beta chain) was retrieved from a study of T-cell reconstitution after alpha-beta-depleted transplantation in children. This clonotype has more than one count but fewer than ten. Unique molecular identifiers were used to barcode this TCRbeta library. TCRdb reanalysed the PCR reads using MiXCR and keeps one entry per CDR3 protein. The repertoire includes about 610,000 distinct CDR3 sequences, about 10% of them detected once, and roughly 3.9% sits in the top ten. CDR1 LGHNA and CDR2 YSLEER come from the germline V gene. The CDR3 covers 14 residues. Trimming left V 0 bases short and J 9 bases short, with 12 bases between.

This sequence joins TRBV4-3 and TRBJ2-1, with unresolved D. Sequenced here: PBMCs from the stem cell graft donor, sampled from the stem cell graft. The origin of this receptor is a human donor who donated a stem cell graft to a child with acute myeloid leukemia. The CDR3 region has the DNA TGCGCCAGCAGCCAAGATCCACGATTGGGTGAGCAGTTCTTC. It specifies CASSQDPRLGEQFF.